A single sample is the source of the 19 T cell receptor beta chains below, sequenced in a study of CXCR3-negative and CXCR3-positive naive CD8 T cells. TRB cDNA libraries were made by UMI-labeled 5' RACE. After re-calling the 5' RACE reads, TCRdb lists one entry per CDR3 protein, DNA absent. This listing includes about 130,000 distinct CDR3 sequences. Sample: naive CXCR3- CD8+ T cells from blood. Indicated subset: CD45RO-CCR7+CD27+CD95- naive CD8+ T cells lacking CXCR3 (TNR3-). The receptor set was obtained from a human donor in good health. Some clones in this sample may be carry-over from other donors' samples.

This sequence joins TRBV20-1 and TRBJ1-1. The germline V gene has CDR1 DFQATT and CDR2 SNEGSKA (reference sequence). This CDR3 is built from 14 residues. CDR3 amino acids: CSARDPSVGTEAFF.

The V and J genes are TRBV9 and TRBJ2-7. Germline V gene sequence: CDR1 SGDLS, CDR2 YYNGEE. CDR3 length: 15 residues. Here the CDR3 reads CASSVGVGSGYEQYF.

The V gene is TRBV28, the J gene TRBJ1-5; TCRdb calls TRBD1, which cannot be checked without DNA. The CDR3 length is 13 residues. Germline V gene lookup returns CDR1 MDHEN and CDR2 SYDVKM. This CDR3 reads CAIRTGSNQPQHF.

The J gene is TRBJ2-2, the V gene TRBV6-2 or TRBV6-3. CDR1 is MNHEY, CDR2 SVGEGT, per germline. The CDR3 runs to 15 residues. CDR3 amino acids: CASSYASGFTGELFF.

The chain uses TRBV27 and TRBJ2-7; absent DNA, TCRdb's TRBD2 call cannot be checked. The CDR3 is made up of 14 amino acids. In germline, CDR1 is MNHEY, CDR2 SMNVEV (reference sequence). CDR3 protein: CASRGLAGNYEQYF.

The chain has TRBV7-8 and TRBJ2-4; no DNA is available, so the TRBD1 call from TCRdb remains unchecked. Germline V lookup: CDR1 SGHVS, CDR2 FQNEAQ. The CDR3 has 16 amino acids. Here the CDR3 reads CASSLSLWDTKNIQYF.

The chain combines TRBV19 with TRBJ1-2. Germline assignment: CDR1 LNHDA and CDR2 SQIVND (reference sequence). The CDR3 is 13 residues long. This CDR3 reads CASTPSLLYGYTF.

V is TRBV18 and J is TRBJ2-1. Germline V gene data show CDR1 as KGHSH and CDR2 as LQKENI. The CDR3 runs to 16 residues. CDR3 amino acids: CASSPELVNSYNEQFF.

The chain is built from TRBV6-2 or TRBV6-3 and TRBJ2-5; the D gene TCRdb calls, TRBD2, cannot be checked with no DNA. The CDR3 spans 15 residues. Per germline, CDR1 MNHEY and CDR2 SVGEGT. The CDR3 region is CASKDLAGLAETQYF.

V is TRBV12-2 and J is TRBJ2-2; TCRdb's D call of TRBD1 is untestable without DNA. TRBV12-2 is labeled a pseudogene. The CDR3 is 16 residues long. The chain's CDR3 is CASRLVPGCHTGELFF.

The V gene is TRBV20-1, the J gene TRBJ2-7; TCRdb selects TRBD2, and the lack of DNA leaves this call unchecked. Germline V CDR1 and CDR2: DFQATT, SNEGSKA (reference sequence). This CDR3 comprises 14 residues. The CDR3 is CSAQERDFSYEQYF.

This rearrangement joins TRBV29-1 to TRBJ1-1; TCRdb proposes TRBD1, but this gene call is untestable without DNA. Germline-derived CDR1 and CDR2 are SQVTM and ANQGSEA. CDR3 size: 13 residues. The CDR3 reads CSVAGGDGTEAFF.

This chain uses TRBV12-3 or TRBV12-4 with TRBJ2-3; the D call from TCRdb, TRBD2, cannot be confirmed without DNA. This CDR3 region has 17 residues. CDR3 region: CASSFGLAGESTDTQYF.

This chain uses TRBV7-9 with TRBJ2-5; with no DNA, the TCRdb D assignment of TRBD2 cannot be verified. The CDR3 is made up of 16 amino acids. Germline V gene lookup returns CDR1 SEHNR and CDR2 FQNEAQ (reference sequence). CDR3 sequence reads: CASSSRTSGTSETQYF.

The chain employs TRBV15 and TRBJ2-3. Looked up from germline, CDR1 is LNHNV and CDR2 is YYDKDF (reference sequence). The CDR3 totals 12 residues. This CDR3 reads CATRTRADTQYF.

V and J are TRBV2 and TRBJ2-1; as DNA is missing, the TRBD2 call by TCRdb cannot be tested. CDR1 and CDR2 from the germline V gene are SNHLY and FYNNEI. The CDR3 contains 14 residues. The CDR3 region is CARGRTSRVHEQFF.

This rearrangement joins TRBV6-5 to TRBJ2-7; the TCRdb call, TRBD2, lacks DNA for checking. Looked up from germline, CDR1 is MNHEY and CDR2 is SVGAGI. This CDR3 has 14 amino acids. The CDR3 is CASMAGGLAGTWYF.

The chain carries TRBV29-1 and TRBJ2-7. Germline CDR1 and CDR2: SQVTM and ANQGSEA. The CDR3 consists of 12 residues. The CDR3 spells CSVYTQSYEQYF.

The gene calls are TRBV28 and TRBJ2-3. CDR3 length equals 16 residues. Per germline, CDR1 MDHEN and CDR2 SYDVKM. The CDR3 here is CASSGWDRSYTDTQYF.